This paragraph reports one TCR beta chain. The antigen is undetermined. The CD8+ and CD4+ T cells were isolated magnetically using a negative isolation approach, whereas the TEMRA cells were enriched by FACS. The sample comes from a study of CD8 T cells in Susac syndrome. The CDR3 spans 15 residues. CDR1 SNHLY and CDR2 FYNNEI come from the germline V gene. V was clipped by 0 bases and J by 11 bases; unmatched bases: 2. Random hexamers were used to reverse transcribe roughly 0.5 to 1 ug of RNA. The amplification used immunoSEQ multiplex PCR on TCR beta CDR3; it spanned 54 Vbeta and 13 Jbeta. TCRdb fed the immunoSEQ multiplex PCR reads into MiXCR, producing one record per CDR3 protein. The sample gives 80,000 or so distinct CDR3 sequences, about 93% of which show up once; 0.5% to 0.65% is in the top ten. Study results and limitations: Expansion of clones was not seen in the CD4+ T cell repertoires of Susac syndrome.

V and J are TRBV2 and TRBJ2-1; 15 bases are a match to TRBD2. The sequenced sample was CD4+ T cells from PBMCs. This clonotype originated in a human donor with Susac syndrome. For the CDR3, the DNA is TGTGCCAGCAGTGAAGCGGGGACTAGCGGGGGGAAGCAGTTCTTC. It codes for CASSEAGTSGGKQFF.